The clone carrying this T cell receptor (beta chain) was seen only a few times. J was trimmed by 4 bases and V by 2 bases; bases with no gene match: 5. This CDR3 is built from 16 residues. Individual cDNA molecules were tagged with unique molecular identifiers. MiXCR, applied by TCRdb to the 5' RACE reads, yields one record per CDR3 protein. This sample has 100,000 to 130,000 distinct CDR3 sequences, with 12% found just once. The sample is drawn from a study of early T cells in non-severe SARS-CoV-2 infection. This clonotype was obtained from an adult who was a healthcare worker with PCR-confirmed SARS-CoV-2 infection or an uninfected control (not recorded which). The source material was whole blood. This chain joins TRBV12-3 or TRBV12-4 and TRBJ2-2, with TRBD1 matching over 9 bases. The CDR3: CASSLRQGVGTGELFF. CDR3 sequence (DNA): TGTGCCAGCAGTTTAAGACAGGGGGTTGGCACCGGGGAGCTGTTTTTT.